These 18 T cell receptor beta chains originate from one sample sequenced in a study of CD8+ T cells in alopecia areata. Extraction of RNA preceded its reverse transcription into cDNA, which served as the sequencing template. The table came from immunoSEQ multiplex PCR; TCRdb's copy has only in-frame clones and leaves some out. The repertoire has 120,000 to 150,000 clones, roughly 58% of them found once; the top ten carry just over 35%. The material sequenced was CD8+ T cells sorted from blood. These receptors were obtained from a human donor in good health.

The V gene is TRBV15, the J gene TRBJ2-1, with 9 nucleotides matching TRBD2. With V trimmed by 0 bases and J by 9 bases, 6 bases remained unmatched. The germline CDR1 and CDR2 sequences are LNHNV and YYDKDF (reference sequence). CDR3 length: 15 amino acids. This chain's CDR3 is CATSRDWASGTEQFF. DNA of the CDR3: TGTGCCACCAGCAGAGATTGGGCTAGCGGGACTGAGCAGTTCTTC.

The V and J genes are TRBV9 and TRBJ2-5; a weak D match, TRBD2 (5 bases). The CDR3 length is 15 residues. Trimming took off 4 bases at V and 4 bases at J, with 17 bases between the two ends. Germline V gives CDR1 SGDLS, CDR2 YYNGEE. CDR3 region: CASSREAKAIETQYF. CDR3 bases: TGTGCCAGCAGCCGGGAAGCGAAGGCGATAGAGACCCAGTACTTC.

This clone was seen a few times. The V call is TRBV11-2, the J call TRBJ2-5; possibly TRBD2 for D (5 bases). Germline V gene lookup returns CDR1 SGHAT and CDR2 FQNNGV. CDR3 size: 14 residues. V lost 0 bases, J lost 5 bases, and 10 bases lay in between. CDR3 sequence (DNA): TGTGCCAGCAGCTTAGATCGGCTAGCCGAGACCCAGTACTTC. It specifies CASSLDRLAETQYF.

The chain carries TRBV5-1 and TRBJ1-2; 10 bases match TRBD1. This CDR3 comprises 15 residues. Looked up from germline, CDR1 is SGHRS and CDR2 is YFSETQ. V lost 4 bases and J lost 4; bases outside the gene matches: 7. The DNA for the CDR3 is TGCGCCAGCAGCAGCTGGACAGGGGGGATCTATGGCTACACCTTC. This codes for CASSSWTGGIYGYTF.

The CDR3 reads CASMPGQGNNEQFF. The CDR3 DNA is TGTGCCAGCATGCCGGGACAGGGCAACAATGAGCAGTTCTTC. The rearrangement links TRBV2 to TRBJ2-1; 9 positions agree with TRBD1. The CDR3 is 14 amino acids. V gave up 7 bases and J gave up 5 bases; unmatched junction bases: 6. Germline CDR1 reads SNHLY; CDR2 reads FYNNEI.

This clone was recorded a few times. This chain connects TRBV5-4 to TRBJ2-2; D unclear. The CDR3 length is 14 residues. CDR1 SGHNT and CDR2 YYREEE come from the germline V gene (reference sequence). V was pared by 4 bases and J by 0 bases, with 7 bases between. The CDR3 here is CASSTYANTGELFF. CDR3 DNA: TGTGCCAGCAGCACATACGCGAACACCGGGGAGCTGTTTTTT.

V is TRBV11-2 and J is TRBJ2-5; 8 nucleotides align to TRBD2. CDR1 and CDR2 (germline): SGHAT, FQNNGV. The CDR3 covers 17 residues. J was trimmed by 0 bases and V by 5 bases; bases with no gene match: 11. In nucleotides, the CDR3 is TGTGCCAGCAGCCATTCTGCGCCACTAGCGGACCAAGAGACCCAGTACTTC. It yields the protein CASSHSAPLADQETQYF.

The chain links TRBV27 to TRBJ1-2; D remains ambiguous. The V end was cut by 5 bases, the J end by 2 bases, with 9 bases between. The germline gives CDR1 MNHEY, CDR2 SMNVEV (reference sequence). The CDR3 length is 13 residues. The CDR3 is CASSAQNNYGYTF. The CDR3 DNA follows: TGTGCCAGCAGTGCCCAGAACAACTATGGCTACACCTTC.

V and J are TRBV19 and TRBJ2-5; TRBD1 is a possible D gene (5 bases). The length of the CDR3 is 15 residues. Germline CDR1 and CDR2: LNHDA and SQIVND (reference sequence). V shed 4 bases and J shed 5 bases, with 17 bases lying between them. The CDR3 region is CASSKGPGNLETQYF. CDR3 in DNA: TGTGCCAGTAGTAAGGGGCCCGGAAATCTCGAGACCCAGTACTTC.

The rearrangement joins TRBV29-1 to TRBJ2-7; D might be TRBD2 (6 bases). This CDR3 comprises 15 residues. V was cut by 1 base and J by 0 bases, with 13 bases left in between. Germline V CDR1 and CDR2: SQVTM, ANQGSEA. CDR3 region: CSVEGAGPVSYEQYF. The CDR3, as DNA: TGCAGCGTTGAAGGGGCGGGACCGGTCTCCTACGAGCAGTACTTC.

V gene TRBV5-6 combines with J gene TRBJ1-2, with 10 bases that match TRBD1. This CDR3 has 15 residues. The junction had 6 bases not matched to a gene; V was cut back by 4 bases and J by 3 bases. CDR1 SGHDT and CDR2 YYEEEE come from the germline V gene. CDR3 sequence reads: CASSLRDRGHYGYTF. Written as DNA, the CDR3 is TGTGCCAGCAGCCTACGGGACAGGGGACACTATGGCTACACCTTC.

This chain's CDR3 is CASSRRDRLSGYTF. The CDR3 bases are TGTGCCAGCAGCCGACGGGACAGATTATCTGGCTACACCTTC. The V call is TRBV5-5, the J call TRBJ1-2; 7 bases line up with TRBD1. CDR3 size: 14 residues. V lost 4 bases to trimming and J lost 7 bases; unmatched junction nucleotides: 10. Germline V gives CDR1 SGHKS, CDR2 YYEKEE (reference sequence). The variable domain in full, completed from reference TRBV5-5 and TRBJ1-2, reads DAGVTQSPTHLIKTRGQQVTLRCSPISGHKSVSWYQQVLGQGPQFIFQYYEKEERGRGNFPDRFSARQFPNYSSELNVNALLLGDSALYLCASSRRDRLSGYTFGSGTRLTVV.

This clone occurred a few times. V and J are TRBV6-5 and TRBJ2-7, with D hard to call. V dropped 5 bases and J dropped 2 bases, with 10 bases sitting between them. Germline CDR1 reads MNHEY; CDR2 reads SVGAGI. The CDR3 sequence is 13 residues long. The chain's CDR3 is CASSPRAAYEQYF. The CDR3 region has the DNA TGTGCCAGCAGTCCCCGAGCAGCCTACGAGCAGTACTTC.

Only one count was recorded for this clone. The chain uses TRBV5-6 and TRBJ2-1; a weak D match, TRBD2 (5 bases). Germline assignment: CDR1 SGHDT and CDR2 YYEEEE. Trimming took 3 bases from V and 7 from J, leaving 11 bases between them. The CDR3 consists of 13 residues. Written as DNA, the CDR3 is TGTGCCAGCAGCTCCCGGACGGGGAATGAGCAGTTCTTC. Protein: CASSSRTGNEQFF.

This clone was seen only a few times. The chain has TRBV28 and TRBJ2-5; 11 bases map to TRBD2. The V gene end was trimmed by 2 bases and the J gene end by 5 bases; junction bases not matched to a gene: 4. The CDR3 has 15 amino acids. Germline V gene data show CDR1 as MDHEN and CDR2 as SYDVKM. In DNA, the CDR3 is TGTGCCAGCAGTTTAGTACTAGCGGGAGCGGAGACCCAGTACTTC. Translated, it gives CASSLVLAGAETQYF. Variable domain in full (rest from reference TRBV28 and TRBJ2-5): DVKVTQSSRYLVKRTGEKVFLECVQDMDHENMFWYRQDPGLGLRLIYFSYDVKMKEKGDIPEGYSVSREKKERFSLILESASTNQTSMYLCASSLVLAGAETQYFGPGTRLLVL.

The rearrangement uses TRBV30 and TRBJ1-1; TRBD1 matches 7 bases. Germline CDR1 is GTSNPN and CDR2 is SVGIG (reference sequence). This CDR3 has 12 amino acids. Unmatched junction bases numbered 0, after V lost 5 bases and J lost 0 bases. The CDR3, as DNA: TGTGCCTGGGGACAGGTGAACACTGAAGCTTTCTTT. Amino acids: CAWGQVNTEAFF.

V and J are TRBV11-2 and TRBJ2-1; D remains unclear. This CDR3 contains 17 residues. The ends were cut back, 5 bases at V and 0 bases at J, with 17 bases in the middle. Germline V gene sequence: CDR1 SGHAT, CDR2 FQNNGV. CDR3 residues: CASSGTDILSSYNEQFF. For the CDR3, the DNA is TGTGCCAGCAGCGGAACCGACATCTTGAGCTCCTACAATGAGCAGTTCTTC.

The CDR3 protein is CASSFQGDTYEQYF. The CDR3 bases are TGCGCCAGCAGCTTTCAGGGGGATACCTACGAGCAGTACTTC. This chain uses TRBV5-1 with TRBJ2-7, with 7 bases identical to TRBD1. Trimming at V came to 2 bases and at J to 2 bases, leaving 4 bases not matched to a gene. The germline V gene encodes CDR1 SGHRS and CDR2 YFSETQ. The CDR3 is 14 amino acids. Full variable domain (outside the CDR3, taken from reference TRBV5-1 and TRBJ2-7): KAGVTQTPRYLIKTRGQQVTLSCSPISGHRSVSWYQQTPGQGLQFLFEYFSETQRNKGNFPGRFSGRQFSNSRSEMNVSTLELGDSALYLCASSFQGDTYEQYFGPGTRLTVT.